The subject of this entry is one T cell receptor (beta chain). The antigen remains undetermined. The source of the sample is a study of persistence of HIV-infected CD4 T cells. The libraries were made with immunoSEQ version 4 in survey mode. Generated by immunoSEQ multiplex PCR, the TCRdb table keeps only in-frame clones and is missing some. The sample includes 44,000 or so clones, 80% to 95% of them seen just once. V lost 2 bases, J lost 2 bases, and 9 bases lay in between. Germline CDR1 is SGHRS and CDR2 is YFSETQ. The CDR3 runs 14 residues. Anti-CD3/anti-CD28 beads served as a nonspecific positive control stimulus. Sorting of responding CD4+ T cells relied on upregulated CD40 ligand together with CD69. Plasma HIV-1 RNA stayed below 50 copies/mL for at least 4 years.

The material sequenced was CD4+ T cells sorted from PBMCs after approximately 19-hour stimulation, taken from a patient who received antiretroviral therapy. This TCR was sampled from an adult man with HIV who was CMV-seropositive. The chain employs TRBV5-1 and TRBJ2-3; maybe TRBD2 (6 bases). The CDR3 protein is CASSFGTVTDTQYF. The CDR3 DNA sequence: TGCGCCAGCAGCTTCGGGACTGTCACAGATACGCAGTATTTT. Together with reference TRBV5-1 and TRBJ2-3, the CDR3 gives the full variable domain: KAGVTQTPRYLIKTRGQQVTLSCSPISGHRSVSWYQQTPGQGLQFLFEYFSETQRNKGNFPGRFSGRQFSNSRSEMNVSTLELGDSALYLCASSFGTVTDTQYFGPGTRLTVL.